The clone carrying this T cell receptor beta chain was counted ten times or more. Its cognate antigen is unknown. The data stem from a study of CD8+ T cells in alopecia areata. Turning to the study itself: People stayed on tofacitinib for 6 to 18 months, then stopped the drug for 6 months. The study, taken as a whole, reports: Elevated clonality characterized lesional scalp relative to normal scalp, particularly in alopecia totalis/universalis.

RNA extraction and reverse transcription yielded cDNA as sequencing template. Produced via immunoSEQ multiplex PCR; TCRdb's table is partial and in-frame only. The top ten hold just under 0.5% of the sample, which has roughly 200,000 clones, around two fifths seen once. Treatment reported: oral pan-JAK inhibitor, 5-10 mg twice daily. Peripheral blood and lesional scalp punch biopsies were taken from alopecia areata patients. This CDR3 is 14 amino acids long. Germline V gene sequence: CDR1 SNHLY, CDR2 FYNNEI. The germline V and J ends were trimmed by 8 bases and 2 bases, with 15 bases remaining between them.

This chain links TRBV2 with TRBJ1-1; no definite D call. The source was CD4+ T cells sorted from blood, collected around week 34, from a patient treated with tofacitinib. The sequence came from a human donor with alopecia areata. This CDR3 reads CASGAAPTNTEAFF. CDR3 bases: TGTGCCAGCGGAGCCGCCCCCACCAACACTGAAGCTTTCTTT.